This TCR beta chain was identified in a study of neurological immune-mediated disorders. Findings and caveats of the study: None of the CDR3 amino acid sequences in expanded clones turned up in more than one subject, which points to private repertoires in all groups. For the multiple sclerosis repertoire cluster, no association with any clinical or MRI feature was found.

Template-switch 5'RACE cDNA synthesis added a 10-nucleotide unique molecular identifier. TCRdb re-called the 5' RACE reads through MiXCR, storing one row per CDR3 protein. The sample holds 65,000 to 80,000 distinct CDR3 sequences, under 5.5% seen once. This CDR3 comprises 14 residues. Germline V gives CDR1 LNHDA, CDR2 SQIVND (reference sequence). Points on this clonotype: As yet, its antigen is unknown. At one of its ends the junction is not consistent with the germline gene, which may arise from a read error.

What was sequenced was PBMCs. The clonotype comes from an older woman with multiple sclerosis. The chain joins TRBV19 to TRBJ1-5; D possibly corresponds to TRBD1 (5 bases). CDR3 region: CASSIVRGGQHQHF. The CDR3 DNA follows: TGTGCCAGTAGTATAGTAAGGGGTGGTCAGCACCAGCATTTT.